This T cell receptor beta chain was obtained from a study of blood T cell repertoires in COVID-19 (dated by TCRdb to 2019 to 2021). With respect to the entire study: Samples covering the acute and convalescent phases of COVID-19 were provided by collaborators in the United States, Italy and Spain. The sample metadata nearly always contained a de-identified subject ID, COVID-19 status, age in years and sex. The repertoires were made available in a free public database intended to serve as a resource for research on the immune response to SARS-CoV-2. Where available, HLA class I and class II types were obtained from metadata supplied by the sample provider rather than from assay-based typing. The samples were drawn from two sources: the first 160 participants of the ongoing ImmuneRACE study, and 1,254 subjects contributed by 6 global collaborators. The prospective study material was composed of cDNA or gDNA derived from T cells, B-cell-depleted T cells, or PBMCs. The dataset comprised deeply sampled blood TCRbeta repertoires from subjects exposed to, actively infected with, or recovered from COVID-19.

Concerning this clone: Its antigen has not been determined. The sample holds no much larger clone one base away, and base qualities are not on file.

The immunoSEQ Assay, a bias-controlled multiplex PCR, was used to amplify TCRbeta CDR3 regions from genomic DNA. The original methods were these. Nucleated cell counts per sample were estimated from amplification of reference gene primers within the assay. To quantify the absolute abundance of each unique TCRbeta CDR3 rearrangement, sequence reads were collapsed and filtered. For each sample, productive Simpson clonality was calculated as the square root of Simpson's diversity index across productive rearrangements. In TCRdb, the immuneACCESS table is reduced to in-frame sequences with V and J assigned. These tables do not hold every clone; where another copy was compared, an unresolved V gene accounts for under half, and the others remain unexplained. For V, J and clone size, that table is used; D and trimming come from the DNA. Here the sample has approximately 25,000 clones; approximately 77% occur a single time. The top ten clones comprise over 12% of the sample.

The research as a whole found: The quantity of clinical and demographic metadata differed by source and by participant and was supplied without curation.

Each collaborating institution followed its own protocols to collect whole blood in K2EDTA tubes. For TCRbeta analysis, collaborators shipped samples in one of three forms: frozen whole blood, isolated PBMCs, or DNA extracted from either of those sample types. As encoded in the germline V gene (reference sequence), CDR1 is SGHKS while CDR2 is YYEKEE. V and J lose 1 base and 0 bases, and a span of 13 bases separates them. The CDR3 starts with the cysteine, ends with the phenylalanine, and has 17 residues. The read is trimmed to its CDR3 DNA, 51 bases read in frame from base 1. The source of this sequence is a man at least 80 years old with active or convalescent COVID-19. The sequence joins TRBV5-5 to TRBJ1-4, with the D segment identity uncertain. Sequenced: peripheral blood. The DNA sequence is TGTGCCAGCAGCTTGACATCCCTCCTCGCAACTAATGAAAAACTGTTTTTT. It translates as CASSLTSLLATNEKLFF.